These T cell receptor beta chains were read from a single sample in a study of T cell responses to AZD1222 COVID-19 vaccine. Assay used: immunoSEQ multiplex PCR; TCRdb lists only in-frame clones, some missing. The profile covers more than 70,000 clones, with about 85% appearing a single time and about 1.4% taken by the ten largest. Sequenced here: peripheral blood, sampled on day 0 of AZD1222 vaccination. These TCRs come from an adult in good health. Each CDR3 is given with its conserved first and last residue. A D gene is named only where the DNA matches it firmly. The listing skips clone size in some rows; elsewhere it reads once, few, many or a size class.

j_call d_call v_call clone_size cdr3_nt cdr3_aa
TRBJ2-2 TRBD2 TRBV28 - TGTGCCAGCAGTTTATGGTCACTAGCGACCGGGGAGCTGTTTTTT CASSLWSLATGELFF
TRBJ2-1 TRBD2 TRBV7-6 - TGTGCCAGCAGCCCCGGAGGCGGGAGAAGTTACAATGAGCAGTTCTTC CASSPGGGRSYNEQFF
TRBJ2-7 TRBD1 TRBV19 - TGTGCCAGTAGTATCCAAAGACAGGGGTCGGGCTACGAGCAGTACTTC CASSIQRQGSGYEQYF
TRBJ2-1 - TRBV18 - TGTGCCAGCTCACCACCAACCTCGGGTGAGCAGTTCTTC CASSPPTSGEQFF
TRBJ1-2 - TRBV6-5 - TGTGCCAGCAGGGACGGGGCGGGTGGCTACACCTTC CASRDGAGGYTF
TRBJ1-2 - TRBV7-2 - TGTGCCAGCAGCCTCTCCCGGACAGATTTTAACTATGGCTACACCTTC CASSLSRTDFNYGYTF
TRBJ1-1 TRBD1 TRBV24-1 - TGTGCCACCCGTTTACCCCAGGGGGCGGACACTGAAGCTTTCTTT CATRLPQGADTEAFF
TRBJ1-3 - TRBV4-1 - TGCGCCAGCAGCCAAGAGAGGGGACTCTCTGGAAACACCATATATTTT CASSQERGLSGNTIYF
TRBJ2-2 TRBD2 TRBV5-4 - TGTGCCAGCAGCTTGGACGGGGGAGGGACCGGGGAGCTGTTTTTT CASSLDGGGTGELFF
TRBJ2-5 - TRBV9 - TGTGCCAGCAGCGTATCACCGGGAGTGGAGACCCAGTACTTC CASSVSPGVETQYF
TRBJ1-1 - TRBV28 - TGTGCCAGCAGACCTACGGGAGATTCGAACACTGAAGCTTTCTTT CASRPTGDSNTEAFF
TRBJ1-1 - TRBV10-3 - TGTGCCATCAGTGTACAGGGGAACACTGAAGCTTTCTTT CAISVQGNTEAFF
TRBJ2-1 TRBD2 TRBV5-6 - TGTGCCAGCAGCTTGTGGGGTAGCGGGAGCAATGAGCAGTTCTTC CASSLWGSGSNEQFF
TRBJ2-7 - TRBV29-1 - TGCAGCGTTGGGGAAACCGAGCAGTACTTC CSVGETEQYF
TRBJ2-5 TRBD2 TRBV10-3 - TGTGCCATCAGTGAGGGGACTAGCGGGGGTGAGACCCAGTACTTC CAISEGTSGGETQYF
TRBJ2-2 - TRBV6-1 few TGTGCCAGCAGTGAAGTGGGGTGGACTTGGAACACCGGGGAGCTGTTTTTT CASSEVGWTWNTGELFF
TRBJ1-1 - TRBV19 - TGTGCCAGTAAAGGCGGAGGAACTGAAGCTTTCTTT CASKGGGTEAFF
TRBJ1-2 TRBD1 TRBV6-5 - TGTGCCAGCAGGAATACAGGGGCCCGCTATGGCTACACCTTC CASRNTGARYGYTF
TRBJ2-7 - TRBV7-2 - TGTGCCAGCAGCTTGCGGGCTGACGAGCAGTACTTC CASSLRADEQYF
TRBJ2-2 - TRBV29-1 - TGCAGCGTCCCACTTGGGACCGGGGAGCTGTTTTTT CSVPLGTGELFF
TRBJ2-2 - TRBV10-3 - TGTGCCATCACTGGGACCCCTAACACCGGGGAGCTGTTTTTT CAITGTPNTGELFF
TRBJ1-3 - TRBV7-2 - TGTGCCAGCAGCTTAGAAGTGCCGTATTCTGGAAACACCATATATTTT CASSLEVPYSGNTIYF
TRBJ2-1 - TRBV9 - TGTGCCAGCAGCGTAGTGGGGCTGAGAGGTGAGCAGTTCTTC CASSVVGLRGEQFF
TRBJ1-1 - TRBV7-2 - TGTGCCAGCAGCTTCCAAACCCTCGCGGGGAACACTGAAGCTTTCTTT CASSFQTLAGNTEAFF
TRBJ1-1 - TRBV14 - TGTGCCAGCAGCCACCAAGGAGACACTGAAGCTTTCTTT CASSHQGDTEAFF
TRBJ2-1 TRBD2 TRBV7-3 - TGTGCCAGCAGCCCCGGGAGGGGGGCGTCCTACAATGAGCAGTTCTTC CASSPGRGASYNEQFF
TRBJ1-3 TRBD1 TRBV2 - TGTGCCAGCAGACAGGGGTCCTCTGGAAACACCATATATTTT CASRQGSSGNTIYF
TRBJ1-6 - TRBV19 - TGTGCCAGTAGTAATGCCCAGGGGACGAGGAATTCACCCCTCCACTTT CASSNAQGTRNSPLHF
TRBJ2-7 - TRBV6-5 - TGTGCCAGCACCGGGACAATTAGCTCCTACGAGCAGTACTTC CASTGTISSYEQYF
TRBJ2-1 - TRBV6-5 - TGTGCCAGCAGTTCAGGGAGGGGGAATGAGCAGTTCTTC CASSSGRGNEQFF
TRBJ2-5 - TRBV29-1 - TGCAGCGTGGGTTTGAGGAGGAGAGAGACCCAGTACTTC CSVGLRRRETQYF
TRBJ1-2 - TRBV4-1 - TGCGCCAGCAGCCAAGTGGGGACGACTCTTTTTGGCTACACCTTC CASSQVGTTLFGYTF
TRBJ2-1 - TRBV4-1 - TGCGCCAGCAGCCAAGGAATCCATGAGCAGTTCTTC CASSQGIHEQFF
TRBJ2-7 TRBD2 TRBV4-3 - TGCGCCAGCAGCCAAGGGGTGACTAGCGGGAACTACGAGCAGTACTTC CASSQGVTSGNYEQYF
TRBJ1-5 TRBD1 TRBV5-6 - TGTGCCAGCAGCCAACGGGACAGGGACAATCAGCCCCAGCATTTT CASSQRDRDNQPQHF
TRBJ2-3 - TRBV27 - TGTGCCAGCATACCTCACAGCGGATCTAGCACAGATACGCAGTATTTT CASIPHSGSSTDTQYF
TRBJ2-1 - TRBV6-6 - TGTGCCAGCAGTTTGTTAAATGAGCAGTTCTTC CASSLLNEQFF
TRBJ2-7 - TRBV27 - TGTGCCAGCAGTCCCCAGGGACCCTCCTACGAGCAGTACTTC CASSPQGPSYEQYF
TRBJ1-2 - TRBV4-3 - TGCGCCAGCAGCCAAGAGAAGGGGACCGGCTACACCTTC CASSQEKGTGYTF
TRBJ2-1 TRBD2 TRBV5-4 - TGTGCCAGCAACCTCCGGGGGGGACGGGACAATGAGCAGTTCTTC CASNLRGGRDNEQFF
TRBJ1-2 TRBD1 TRBV5-8 - TGTGCCAGCAGCGGAGGGACAGGGGGCTGGGTCTATGGCTACACCTTC CASSGGTGGWVYGYTF
TRBJ2-2 - TRBV5-1 - TGCGCCAGCGGCCGGGCCCGGGAACCCGGGGAGCTGTTTTTT CASGRAREPGELFF
TRBJ1-3 TRBD1 TRBV6-5 - TGTGCCAGCAGACCCCAGGGGGCGCAGGGAAACACCATATATTTT CASRPQGAQGNTIYF
TRBJ1-1 TRBD1 TRBV7-2 - TGTGCCAGCAGCTTAGTACAGGGGGCGGTTTTGAACACTGAAGCTTTCTTT CASSLVQGAVLNTEAFF
TRBJ1-2 - TRBV29-1 - TGCAGCGTTGAAGATGCGGACAGATACTACACCTTC CSVEDADRYYTF
TRBJ1-2 TRBD1 TRBV29-1 - TGCAGCGTTGAGTCGGTAGGCACAGGGGATGGCTATGGCTACACCTTC CSVESVGTGDGYGYTF
TRBJ2-5 TRBD2 TRBV6-2/TRBV6-3 few TGTGCCAGCAGTTCTGGACTAGCGGGCGAGACCCAGTACTTC CASSSGLAGETQYF
TRBJ2-7 TRBD2 TRBV6-2/TRBV6-3 - TGTGCCAGCAGTCCCCGACTATCTAGCGGGAGCGAGCAGTACTTC CASSPRLSSGSEQYF
TRBJ1-2 TRBD1 TRBV6-5 once TGTGCCAGCAGGGGGACAGAGAACTATGGCTACACCTTC CASRGTENYGYTF
TRBJ1-6 - TRBV5-3 - TGTGCCAGAAACATACCGTGGGGGGTAAATTCACCCCTCCACTTT CARNIPWGVNSPLHF
TRBJ2-7 TRBD1 TRBV19 - TGTGCCAGTACTTCAGGGGGCCACGAGCAGTACTTC CASTSGGHEQYF
TRBJ2-1 TRBD2 TRBV3-1/TRBV3-2 few TGTGCCAGCAGCCAACTAGCGGGAGGGGACTACAATGAGCAGTTCTTC CASSQLAGGDYNEQFF
TRBJ1-2 TRBD1 TRBV6-5 - TGTGCCAGCAGTCCCGGGACAGGGGTCTATGGCTACACCTTC CASSPGTGVYGYTF
TRBJ2-1 TRBD2 TRBV7-2 - TGTGCCAGCAGCTCACCGGGACTAGCGGGAGTGGGTGAGCAGTTCTTC CASSSPGLAGVGEQFF